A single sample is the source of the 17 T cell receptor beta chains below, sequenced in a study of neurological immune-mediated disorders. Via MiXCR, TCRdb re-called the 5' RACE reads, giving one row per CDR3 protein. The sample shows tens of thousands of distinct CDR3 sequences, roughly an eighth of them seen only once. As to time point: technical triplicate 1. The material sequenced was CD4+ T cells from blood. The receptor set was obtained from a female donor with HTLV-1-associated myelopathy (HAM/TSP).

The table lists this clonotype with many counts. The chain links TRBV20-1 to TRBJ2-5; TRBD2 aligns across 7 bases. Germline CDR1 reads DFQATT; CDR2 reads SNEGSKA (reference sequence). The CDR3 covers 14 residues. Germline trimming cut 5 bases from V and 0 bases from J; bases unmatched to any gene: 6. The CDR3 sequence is CSAPTRGNQETQYF. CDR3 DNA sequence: TGCAGTGCTCCAACGCGGGGGAACCAAGAGACCCAGTACTTC.

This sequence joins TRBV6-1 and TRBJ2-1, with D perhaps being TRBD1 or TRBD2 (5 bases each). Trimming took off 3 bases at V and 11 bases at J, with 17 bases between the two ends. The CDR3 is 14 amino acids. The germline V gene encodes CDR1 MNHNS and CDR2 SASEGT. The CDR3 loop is CASSDDGTHGKQFF. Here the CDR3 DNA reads TGTGCCAGCAGTGATGATGGGACGCACGGGAAGCAGTTCTTC.

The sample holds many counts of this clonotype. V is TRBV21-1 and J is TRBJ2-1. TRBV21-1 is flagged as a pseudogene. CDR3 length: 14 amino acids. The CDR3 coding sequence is TGTGCCAGCAGCCCCTTCAAATCGTACAATGAGCAGTTCTTC. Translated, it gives CASSPFKSYNEQFF.

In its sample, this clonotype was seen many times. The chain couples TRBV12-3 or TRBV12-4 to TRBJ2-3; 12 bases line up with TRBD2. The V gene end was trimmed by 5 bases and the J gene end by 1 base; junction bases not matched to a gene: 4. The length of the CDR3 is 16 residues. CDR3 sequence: CASSRTSGVGTDTQYF. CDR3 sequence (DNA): TGTGCCAGCAGTCGGACTAGCGGGGTTGGCACAGATACGCAGTATTTT.

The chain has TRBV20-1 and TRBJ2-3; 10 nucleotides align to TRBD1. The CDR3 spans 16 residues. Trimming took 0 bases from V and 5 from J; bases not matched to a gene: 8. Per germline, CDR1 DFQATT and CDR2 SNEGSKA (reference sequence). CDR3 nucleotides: TGCAGTGCTAGAGAGGTAGGGACAGGGGAACAAGATACGCAGTATTTT. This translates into CSAREVGTGEQDTQYF.

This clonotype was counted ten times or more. CDR3 bases: TGTGCCACCAGTAGGGTAGCGGGAGGCAGTAAGCAAGAGACCCAGTACTTC. The encoded protein is CATSRVAGGSKQETQYF. This chain connects TRBV24-1 to TRBJ2-5; 10 bases line up with TRBD2. V was clipped by 6 bases and J by 2 bases; unmatched bases: 11. Germline V CDR1 and CDR2: KGHDR, SFDVKD. This CDR3 spans 17 amino acids.

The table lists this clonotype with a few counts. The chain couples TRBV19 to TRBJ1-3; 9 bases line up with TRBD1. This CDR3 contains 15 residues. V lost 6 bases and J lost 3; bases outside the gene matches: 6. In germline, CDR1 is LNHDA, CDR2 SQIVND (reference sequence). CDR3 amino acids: CASRTGQGVGNTIYF. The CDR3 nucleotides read TGTGCCAGTAGAACGGGACAGGGCGTTGGAAACACCATATATTTT.

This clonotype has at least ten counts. CDR3 nucleotide sequence: TGCAGTGCTCTGATCGGCTCTGGGGCCAACGTCCTGACTTTC. As protein: CSALIGSGANVLTF. The V gene is TRBV20-1, the J gene TRBJ2-6, with D unresolved. There are 14 residues in the CDR3. The germline V gene has CDR1 DFQATT and CDR2 SNEGSKA (reference sequence). The V end lost 5 bases, the J end lost 0 bases, and 8 bases lay between the germline ends.

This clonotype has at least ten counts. In DNA form, the CDR3 reads TGCGCCAGCAGCCCCGACGGGAATCAGCCCCAGCATTTT. Translation: CASSPDGNQPQHF. The rearrangement links TRBV5-1 to TRBJ1-5; D is unresolved. V gave up 4 bases and J gave up 4 bases, with 9 bases separating them. Germline V gene lookup returns CDR1 SGHRS and CDR2 YFSETQ. The CDR3 runs 13 residues.

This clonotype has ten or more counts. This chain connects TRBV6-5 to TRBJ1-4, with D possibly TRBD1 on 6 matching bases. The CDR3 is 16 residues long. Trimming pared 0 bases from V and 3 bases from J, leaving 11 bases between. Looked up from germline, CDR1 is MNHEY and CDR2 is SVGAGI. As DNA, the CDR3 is TGTGCCAGCAGTTACTCGAGGGGGTGGGCTAATGAAAAACTGTTTTTT. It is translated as CASSYSRGWANEKLFF.

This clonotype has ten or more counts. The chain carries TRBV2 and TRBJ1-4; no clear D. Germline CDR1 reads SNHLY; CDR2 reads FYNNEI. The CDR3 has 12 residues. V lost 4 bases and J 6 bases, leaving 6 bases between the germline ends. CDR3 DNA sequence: TGTGCCAGCAGTGGAATAGATGAAAAACTGTTTTTT. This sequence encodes CASSGIDEKLFF.

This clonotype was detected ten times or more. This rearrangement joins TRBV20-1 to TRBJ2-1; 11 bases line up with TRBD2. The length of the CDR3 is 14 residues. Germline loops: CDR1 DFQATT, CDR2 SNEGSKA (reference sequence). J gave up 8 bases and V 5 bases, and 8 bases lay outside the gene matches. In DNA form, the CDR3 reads TGCAGTGCTGCACCCGGGACTAGCGGTTATGAGCAGTTCTTC. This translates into CSAAPGTSGYEQFF.

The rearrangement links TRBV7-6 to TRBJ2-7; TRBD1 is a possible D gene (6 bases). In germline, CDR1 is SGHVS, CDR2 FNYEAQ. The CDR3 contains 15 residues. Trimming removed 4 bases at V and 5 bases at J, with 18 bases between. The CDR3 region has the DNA TGTGCCAGCAGCTCTCAGGGGACGTCCCGAGACGAGCAGTACTTC. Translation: CASSSQGTSRDEQYF.

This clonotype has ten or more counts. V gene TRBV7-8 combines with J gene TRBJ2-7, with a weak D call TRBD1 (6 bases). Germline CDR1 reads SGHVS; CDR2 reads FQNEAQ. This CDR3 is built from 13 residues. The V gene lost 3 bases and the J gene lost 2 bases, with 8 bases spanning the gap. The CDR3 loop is CASSFTGTYEQYF. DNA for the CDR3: TGTGCCAGCAGCTTCACAGGGACCTACGAGCAGTACTTC.

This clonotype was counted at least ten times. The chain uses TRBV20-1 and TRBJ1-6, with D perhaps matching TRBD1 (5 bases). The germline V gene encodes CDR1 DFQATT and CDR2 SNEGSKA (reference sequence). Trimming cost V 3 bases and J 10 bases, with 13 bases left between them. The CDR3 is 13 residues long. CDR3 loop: CSARRGPPSPLHF. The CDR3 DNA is TGCAGTGCTAGGAGGGGTCCCCCATCACCCCTCCACTTT.

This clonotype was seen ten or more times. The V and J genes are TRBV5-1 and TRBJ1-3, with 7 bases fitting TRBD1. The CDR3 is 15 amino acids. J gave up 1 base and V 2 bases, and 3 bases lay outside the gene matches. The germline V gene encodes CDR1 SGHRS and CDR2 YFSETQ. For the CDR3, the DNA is TGCGCCAGCAGCTTAACACAGGGGTCTGGAAACACCATATATTTT. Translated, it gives CASSLTQGSGNTIYF.

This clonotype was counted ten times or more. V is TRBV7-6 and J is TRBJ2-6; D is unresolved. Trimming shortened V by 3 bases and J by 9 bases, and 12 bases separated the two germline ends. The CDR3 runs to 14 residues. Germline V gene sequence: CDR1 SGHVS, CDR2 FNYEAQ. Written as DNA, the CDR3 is TGTGCCAGCAGCTTCCGGACGGGTGGCAACGTCCTGACTTTC. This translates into CASSFRTGGNVLTF.